This TCR beta chain was profiled in a study of T cells generated in artificial thymic organoids (dated by TCRdb to the late 2010s). Regarding the complete study: The study compared the TCR alpha and beta CDR3 repertoires of CD8 single positive T cells derived from in vitro artificial thymic organoids against those of naive CD8 T cells from thymus and peripheral blood. The displayed repertoire sequencing data were described as being representative of three independent experiments. Findings and caveats that apply to the study as a whole: No skewed Valpha or Vbeta usage was observed in organoid-derived T cells, a finding that argues against dominance of unconventional lineages or clonal expansions. The TCR clonotype diversity of organoid-derived CD8 single positive T cells was physiological and comparable to that of naive CD8 T cells from thymus and blood.

This clonotype was found a few times. Its antigen target is currently unknown. Base-call qualities are not available, and no considerably larger clone is one nucleotide away. To build the artificial thymic organoids, human HSPCs were aggregated with MS5 murine stromal cells that had been transduced with human DLL1, and the aggregates were cultured at an air-liquid interface. The cells used to seed the organoids were FACS-purified CD34+CD3- hematopoietic stem and progenitor cells from which residual T cells had been depleted. The culture medium for the organoids was serum-free RB27, which consists of RPMI 1640 supplemented with B27, FLT3L, IL-7 and ascorbic acid. Organoid and thymic CD3+TCRalphabeta+CD8 single positive T cells were FACS sorted before RNA extraction. For each sample, total RNA was purified from approximately 40,000 to 200,000 sorted cells using the RNeasy Micro kit, and RNA quality was checked on an Agilent RNA 6000 Nano chip.

TCRalpha and TCRbeta libraries were amplified in separate semi-nested PCR reactions using Advantage 2 and reverse primers located in the TRAC or TRBC constant regions. Between about 3 and 550 ng of total RNA was used as input for first-strand cDNA synthesis. TCR cDNA libraries were made by 5'-RACE with the SMARTer PCR cDNA Synthesis kit, using a poly-dT primer for first-strand synthesis. Each semi-nested reverse primer in the constant region carried a 5-nucleotide sample-specific barcode, and the resulting products were cleaned up with the Zymo DNA Clean and Concentrator-5 kit. As many as ten barcoded samples were combined into a pool, ligated to Illumina adaptors, and sequenced on an Illumina MiSeq as 2 x 150 bp paired-end reads. For the original study's pipeline: Demultiplexed reads were aligned with BLAT to a custom library of all human TRAV, TRAJ, TRBV, TRBD and TRBJ combinations from IMGT. The best BLAT hits were picked using pslCDnaFilter (-maxAligns=1, -ignoreIntrons), and custom Perl scripts were used to calculate clonotype frequencies. The raw public reads went through TCRdb reprocessing: fastp at Q25, MiXCR clone calling, in-frame beta chains kept. Every CDR3 protein is listed once, alongside the most common genes and DNA of its rows. The authors' filters were not applied to this entry. This sample has under 10,000 distinct CDR3 sequences in its table, and 24% of those were observed once. The top ten constitute about 3% of the sample.

The source is a human donor who gave cord blood stem cells for thymic organoid culture, a cardiac surgery patient who gave postnatal thymus, or a blood donor (not recorded which). Sequences were obtained from naive CD8+ T cells grown in artificial thymic organoids from cord blood stem and progenitor cells. Read against the paper, the sample's cell subset or site label means: CD3+TCRalphabeta+CD8SP T cells; for blood, CD45RO-CCR7+ naive CD8+ T cells.

The nucleotide sequence reads TGTGCCAGCAGTTTCGCCGGAAATCAGCCCCAGCATTTT. This encodes CASSFAGNQPQHF. The rearranged segments are TRBV27 and TRBJ1-5, with no D gene named confidently. Reading the germline V gene (reference sequence) gives CDR1 MNHEY and CDR2 SMNVEV. The CDR3, from cysteine to phenylalanine, totals 13 residues. This entry keeps only the CDR3 DNA: 39 bases, framed from base 1. The germline ends are 7 bases apart after V is trimmed by 3 bases and J by 4 bases.